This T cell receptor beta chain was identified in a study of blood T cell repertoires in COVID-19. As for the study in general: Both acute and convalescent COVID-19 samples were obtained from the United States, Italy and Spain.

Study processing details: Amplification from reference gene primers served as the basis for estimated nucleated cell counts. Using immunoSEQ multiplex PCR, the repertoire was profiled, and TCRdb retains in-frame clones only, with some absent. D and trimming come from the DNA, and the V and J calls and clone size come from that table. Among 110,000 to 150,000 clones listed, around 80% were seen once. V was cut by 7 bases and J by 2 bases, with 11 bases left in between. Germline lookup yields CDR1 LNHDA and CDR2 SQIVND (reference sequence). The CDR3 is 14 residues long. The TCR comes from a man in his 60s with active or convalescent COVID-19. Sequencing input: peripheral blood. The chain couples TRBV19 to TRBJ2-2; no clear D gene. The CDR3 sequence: CASTPRTNTGELFF. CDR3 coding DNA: TGTGCCAGTACGCCACGAACAAACACCGGGGAGCTGTTTTTT.